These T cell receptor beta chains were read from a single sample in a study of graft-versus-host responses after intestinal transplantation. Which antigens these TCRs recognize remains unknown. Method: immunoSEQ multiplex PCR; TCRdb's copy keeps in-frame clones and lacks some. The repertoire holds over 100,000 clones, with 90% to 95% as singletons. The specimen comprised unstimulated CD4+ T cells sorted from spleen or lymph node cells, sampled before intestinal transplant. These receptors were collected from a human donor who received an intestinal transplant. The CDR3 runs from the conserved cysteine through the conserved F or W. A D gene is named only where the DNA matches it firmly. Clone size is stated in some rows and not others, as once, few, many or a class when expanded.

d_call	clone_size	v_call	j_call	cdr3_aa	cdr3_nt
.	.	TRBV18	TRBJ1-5	CASSPPGGSNQPQHF	TGTGCCAGCTCACCACCGGGAGGTAGCAATCAGCCCCAGCATTTT
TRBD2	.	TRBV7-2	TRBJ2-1	CASSPGTRVSGEQFF	TGTGCCAGCAGCCCCGGGACTAGAGTTTCGGGTGAGCAGTTCTTC
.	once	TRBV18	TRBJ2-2	CASSAATGATGELFF	TGTGCCAGCTCAGCCGCCACGGGGGCCACCGGGGAGCTGTTTTTT
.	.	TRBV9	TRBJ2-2	CASSAHPLGSTGELFF	TGTGCCAGCAGCGCGCACCCCCTCGGGTCTACCGGGGAGCTGTTTTTT
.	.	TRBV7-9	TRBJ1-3	CASSQTGYSGNTIYF	TGTGCCAGCAGCCAGACAGGTTACTCTGGAAACACCATATATTTT
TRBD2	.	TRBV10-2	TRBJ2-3	CASRDSGGSTDTQYF	TGCGCCAGCAGGGATAGCGGGGGAAGCACAGATACGCAGTATTTT
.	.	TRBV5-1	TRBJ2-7	CASSLAENEQYF	TGCGCCAGCAGCTTGGCCGAAAACGAGCAGTACTTC
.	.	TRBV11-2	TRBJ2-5	CASRLRGTQYF	TGTGCCAGCAGGCTCCGAGGGACCCAGTACTTC
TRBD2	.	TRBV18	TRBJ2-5	CASSPQGGETQYF	TGTGCCAGCTCACCACAGGGAGGGGAGACCCAGTACTTC
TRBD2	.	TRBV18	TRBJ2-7	CASTYQAGGGREQYF	TGTGCCAGCACATACCAAGCTGGGGGAGGGCGCGAGCAGTACTTC
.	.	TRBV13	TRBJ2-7	CASRRGQQSYEQYF	TGTGCCAGCAGACGAGGACAGCAATCCTACGAGCAGTACTTC
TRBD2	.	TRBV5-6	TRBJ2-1	CASSWAGTSNEQFF	TGTGCCAGCAGCTGGGCCGGGACTAGCAATGAGCAGTTCTTC
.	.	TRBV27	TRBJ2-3	CASRFGTTDTQYF	TGTGCCAGCAGATTCGGCACCACAGATACGCAGTATTTT
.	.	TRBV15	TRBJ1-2	CATSSPQNRPEGYTF	TGTGCCACCAGCAGCCCACAAAACAGACCTGAAGGCTACACCTTC
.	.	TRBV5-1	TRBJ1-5	CASSPGELGGQPQHF	TGCGCCAGCAGCCCTGGGGAACTAGGAGGTCAGCCCCAGCATTTT
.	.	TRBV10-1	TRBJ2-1	CASSDSGAGYNEQFF	TGCGCCAGCTCCGATTCGGGAGCCGGCTACAATGAGCAGTTCTTC
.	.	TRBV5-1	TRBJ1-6	CASSLTGVDSPLHF	TGCGCCAGCAGCTTAACGGGGGTTGATTCACCCCTCCACTTT
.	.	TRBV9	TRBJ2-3	CASSVEGDTQYF	TGTGCCAGCAGCGTAGAAGGAGATACGCAGTATTTT
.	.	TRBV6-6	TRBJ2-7	CASSYFPGDYEQYF	TGTGCCAGCAGTTACTTTCCAGGGGACTACGAGCAGTACTTC
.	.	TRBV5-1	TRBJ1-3	CASRSFSGNTIYF	TGCGCCAGCAGATCCTTCTCTGGAAACACCATATATTTT
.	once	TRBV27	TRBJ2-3	CASKLLPTRSTDTQYF	TGTGCCAGCAAACTCCTCCCGACACGGAGCACAGATACGCAGTATTTT
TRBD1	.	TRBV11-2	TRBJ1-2	CASSLWDRGHDGYTF	TGTGCCAGCAGCTTATGGGACAGGGGGCATGATGGCTACACCTTC
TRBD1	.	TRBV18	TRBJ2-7	CASSPRGQGNFYEQYF	TGTGCCAGCTCTCCTCGGGGACAGGGTAACTTCTACGAGCAGTACTTC
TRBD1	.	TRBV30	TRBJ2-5	CAWSAGGEETQYF	TGTGCCTGGAGTGCAGGGGGTGAAGAGACCCAGTACTTC
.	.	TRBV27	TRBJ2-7	CASSSVNSYEQYF	TGTGCCAGCTCTAGCGTCAACTCCTACGAGCAGTACTTC
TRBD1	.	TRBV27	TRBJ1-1	CASSLDRANTEAFF	TGTGCCAGCAGCCTGGACAGGGCGAACACTGAAGCTTTCTTT
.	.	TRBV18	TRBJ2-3	CASSPPAGDTQYF	TGTGCCAGCTCACCACCGGCTGGAGATACGCAGTATTTT
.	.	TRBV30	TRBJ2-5	CAGRGYPQETQYF	TGTGCCGGAAGGGGTTACCCCCAAGAGACCCAGTACTTC
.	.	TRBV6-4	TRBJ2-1	CASSDSRAPSDEQFF	TGTGCCAGCAGTGACTCAAGGGCCCCAAGCGATGAGCAGTTCTTC
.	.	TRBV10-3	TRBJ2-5	CAISEPSVYQETQYF	TGTGCCATCAGTGAGCCATCAGTGTACCAAGAGACCCAGTACTTC
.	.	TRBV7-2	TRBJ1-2	CASSYDRPDNYGYTF	TGTGCCAGCAGCTACGACAGGCCAGATAACTATGGCTACACCTTC
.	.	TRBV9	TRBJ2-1	CASSVDLWGFDNEQFF	TGTGCCAGCAGCGTAGATTTATGGGGTTTTGACAATGAGCAGTTCTTC
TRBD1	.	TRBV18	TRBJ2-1	CASSPKGTGSYHEQFF	TGTGCCAGCTCACCAAAAGGGACAGGGTCTTACCATGAGCAGTTCTTC
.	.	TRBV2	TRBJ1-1	CASSDTVNTEAFF	TGTGCCAGCAGTGATACCGTGAACACTGAAGCTTTCTTT
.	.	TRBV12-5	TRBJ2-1	CASGFGRDHNEQFF	TGTGCTAGTGGTTTTGGCAGGGACCACAATGAGCAGTTCTTC
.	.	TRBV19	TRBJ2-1	CASRLGGRGNEQFF	TGTGCCAGTAGGCTAGGGGGGAGGGGCAATGAGCAGTTCTTC
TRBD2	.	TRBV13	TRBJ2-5	CASSLRLAGDTSQETQYF	TGTGCCAGCAGCCTCCGACTAGCGGGAGACACTAGCCAAGAGACCCAGTACTTC
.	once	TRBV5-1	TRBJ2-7	CASSLGPGSYEQYF	TGCGCCAGCAGCTTGGGTCCGGGTTCCTACGAGCAGTACTTC
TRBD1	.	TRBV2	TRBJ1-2	CASSGTAYGYTF	TGTGCCAGCAGCGGGACAGCCTATGGCTACACCTTC
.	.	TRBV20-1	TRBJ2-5	CSASWQETQYF	TGCAGTGCTAGTTGGCAAGAGACCCAGTACTTC
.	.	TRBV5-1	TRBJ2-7	CASSLTTNPYEQYF	TGCGCCAGCAGCTTGACCACAAATCCCTACGAGCAGTACTTC
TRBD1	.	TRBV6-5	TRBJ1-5	CASSEGQRNQPQHF	TGTGCCAGCAGCGAGGGACAGAGAAATCAGCCCCAGCATTTT
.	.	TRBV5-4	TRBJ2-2	CASSRPAGELFF	TGTGCCAGCAGCCGACCCGCGGGGGAGCTGTTTTTT
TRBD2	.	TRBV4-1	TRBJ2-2	CASSPGLAGIWTAGELFF	TGCGCCAGCAGCCCGGGACTAGCGGGTATTTGGACAGCCGGGGAGCTGTTTTTT
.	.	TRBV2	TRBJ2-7	CASGQGSYEQYF	TGTGCCAGCGGGCAGGGCTCCTACGAGCAGTACTTC
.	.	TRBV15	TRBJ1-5	CATSRAQDSNQPQHF	TGTGCCACCAGCAGAGCACAGGATAGCAATCAGCCCCAGCATTTT
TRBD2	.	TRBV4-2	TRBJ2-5	CASSQEGGGVETQYF	TGTGCCAGCAGCCAAGAGGGGGGAGGGGTGGAGACCCAGTACTTC
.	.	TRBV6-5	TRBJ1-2	CASSHSGGYTF	TGTGCCAGCAGTCACTCGGGGGGCTACACCTTC
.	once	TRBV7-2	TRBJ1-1	CASSLVSPPTNTEAFF	TGTGCCAGCAGCTTAGTGTCTCCCCCAACGAACACTGAAGCTTTCTTT
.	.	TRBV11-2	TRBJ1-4	CASSLAGNEKLFF	TGTGCCAGCAGCTTAGCAGGGAATGAAAAACTGTTTTTT
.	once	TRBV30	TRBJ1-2	CAWSTGWGYTF	TGTGCCTGGAGTACTGGGTGGGGCTACACCTTC